The T cell receptor (beta chain) under discussion was sequenced for a study of vaccination and CD4 T cells after COVID-19. With respect to this clonotype: Its antigen is not known.

Sequencing of DNA taken from cultured CD4+ T cells relied on the Oncomine TCR Beta short-read assay. TCRdb reprocessed the PCR reads via MiXCR and lists one record per CDR3 protein. The data contain some 15,000 distinct CDR3 sequences, around 48% of them singletons. Treatment given: roughly 10-day PBMC culture with coronavirus spike peptide pools or control peptides (ViraFEST assay). Sequencing was performed on CD4+ T cells from blood, cultured in vitro, taken before SARS-CoV-2 vaccination. The receptor comes from a human donor who had recovered from COVID-19.

In DNA, the CDR3 is TGTGCCAGCATTTCTAGCGGGAGTGTTCCCGGGGAGCTGTTTTTT. As protein: CASISSGSVPGELFF. This chain uses TRBV27 with TRBJ2-2; 10 nucleotides agree with TRBD2. V trimming: 7 bases; J trimming: 6 bases; junction bases outside the gene matches: 8. The CDR3 extends over 15 amino acids. CDR1 is MNHEY, CDR2 SMNVEV, per germline (reference sequence).